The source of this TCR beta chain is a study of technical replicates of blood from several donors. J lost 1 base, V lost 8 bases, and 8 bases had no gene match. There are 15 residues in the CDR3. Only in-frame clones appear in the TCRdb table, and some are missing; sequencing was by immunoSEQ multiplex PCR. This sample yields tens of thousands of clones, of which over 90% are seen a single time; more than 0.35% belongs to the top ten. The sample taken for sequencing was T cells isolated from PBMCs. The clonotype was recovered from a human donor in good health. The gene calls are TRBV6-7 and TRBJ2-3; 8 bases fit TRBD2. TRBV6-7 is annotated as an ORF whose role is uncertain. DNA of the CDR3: TGTGCCAGCCGAACGCCGACTAGCGGCACAGATACGCAGTATTTT. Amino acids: CASRTPTSGTDTQYF.